A selection of T cell receptor beta chains follows, all from one sample in a study of metastatic and nonmetastatic thyroid tumors. MiXCR re-clonotyped the PCR reads for TCRdb. The data contain tens of thousands of clones, 20% to 30% of them singletons. The source material was tumor tissue. These receptors were taken from a male donor with papillary thyroid cancer or a benign thyroid nodule (not recorded which). Some clones in this sample may be carry-over from other donors' samples. The CDR3 runs from the conserved cysteine through the conserved F or W. D genes are given only for firm matches. Rows may omit the clone size; those that give it use once, few, many or a size class.

>many|.|TRBJ1-1|TRBV3-1|12
CASSGKVAEAFF
TGTGCCAGCAGCGGGAAAGTGGCTGAAGCTTTCTTT
>.|.|TRBJ2-2|TRBV4-1|16
CASSQEVVGHTGEPFF
TGCGCCAGCAGCCAAGAGGTGGTGGGACACACCGGGGAGCCGTTTTTT
>.|.|TRBJ2-1|TRBV18|16
CASSKSDFLSYNEQFF
TGTGCCAGCTCCAAATCCGATTTCCTGTCCTACAATGAGCAGTTCTTC
>.|.|TRBJ2-7|TRBV7-8|15
CASILPWGGLFEQYF
TGTGCCAGCATCCTCCCCTGGGGGGGGCTGTTCGAGCAGTACTTC
>many|.|TRBJ2-7|TRBV6-5|14
CASSYGALAYEQYF
TGTGCCAGCAGTTACGGCGCCTTGGCCTACGAGCAGTACTTC
>many|.|TRBJ1-1|TRBV20-1|12
CSPRGPSTEAFF
TGCAGTCCCAGGGGCCCATCCACTGAAGCTTTCTTT
>many|.|TRBJ1-2|TRBV3-1|11
CASSQGGGSTF
TGTGCCAGCAGCCAAGGGGGGGGGAGCACCTTC
>few|.|TRBJ2-7|TRBV27|16
CASSRGGLSASYEQYF
TGTGCCAGCAGCCGTGGTGGACTATCTGCCTCCTACGAGCAGTACTTC
>.|TRBD1|TRBJ1-2|TRBV2|12
CASILDREGYSF
TGTGCCAGCATCCTGGACAGGGAAGGCTACTCCTTC
>many|TRBD1|TRBJ1-5|TRBV19|16
CASSIEGQAWRQPQHF
TGTGCCAGTAGTATAGAGGGACAGGCGTGGAGGCAGCCCCAGCATTTT
>many|.|TRBJ1-2|TRBV3-1|14
CASSSRGGNYGYTF
TGTGCCAGCAGCTCCCGTGGGGGAAACTATGGCTACACCTTC
>.|.|TRBJ2-3|TRBV20-1|14
CSALQNYFGDTQYF
TGCAGTGCCCTACAGAATTACTTCGGTGATACGCAGTATTTT
>few|.|TRBJ1-1|TRBV6-6|14
CASSYLPLNTEAFF
TGTGCCAGCAGTTACTTGCCTTTGAACACTGAAGCTTTCTTT
>.|.|TRBJ2-7|TRBV6-1|14
CASSRDRNSYEQYF
TGTGCCAGCAGCCGAGACAGGAACTCCTACGAGCAGTACTTC
>many|.|TRBJ1-6|TRBV9|16
CASSASRVPDSSPLHF
TGTGCCAGCAGTGCGTCCAGGGTTCCCGATTCTTCACCCCTCCACTTT
>many|.|TRBJ2-7|TRBV7-9|13
CASSRDSATRQYF
TGTGCCAGCAGCCGCGACAGCGCGACGAGGCAGTACTTC
>many|.|TRBJ1-5|TRBV20-1|14
CSARDSRGNQPQHF
TGCAGTGCTAGAGATTCCAGGGGAAACCAGCCCCAGCATTTT
>many|TRBD2|TRBJ2-3|TRBV6-4|15
CASSDPGLGTDTQYF
TGTGCCAGCAGTGACCCGGGACTAGGCACAGATACGCAGTATTTT
>many|.|TRBJ2-7|TRBV5-5|15
CASSPEPHAAYEQYF
TGTGCCAGCAGCCCAGAACCCCACGCGGCCTACGAGCAGTACTTC
>.|.|TRBJ2-7|TRBV7-3|12
CPSRAMDYEQYF
TGTCCCAGCAGAGCAATGGACTACGAGCAGTACTTC
>.|.|TRBJ2-2|TRBV30|15
CAWRTFVGGSGELFF
TGTGCCTGGAGAACATTCGTTGGGGGATCCGGGGAGCTGTTTTTT
>.|.|TRBJ2-7|TRBV18|14
CASSPFSSTYEHYF
TGTGCCAGCTCACCATTCTCTTCGACCTACGAGCACTACTTC
>once|.|TRBJ2-3|TRBV20-1|16
CSARRVGGTSTYTQYF
TGCAGTGCTAGGAGGGTGGGGGGTACTAGCACATATACGCAGTATTTT
>.|TRBD2|TRBJ2-1|TRBV3-1|16
CASSHPTSVGYNEQFF
TGCGCCAGCAGCCATCCTACTAGCGTCGGTTACAATGAGCAGTTCTTC
>many|.|TRBJ1-6|TRBV6-1|14
CASRPRQNNSPLHF
TGTGCCAGCAGACCGAGGCAAAATAATTCACCCCTCCACTTT
>many|.|TRBJ2-1|TRBV7-9|13
CASSLDRDRGQFF
TGTGCCAGCAGCTTAGACCGGGACCGCGGGCAGTTCTTC
>medium-sized|.|TRBJ2-5|TRBV6-2/TRBV6-3|14
CASSPAGLGETQYF
TGTGCCAGCAGTCCCGCAGGCCTGGGGGAGACCCAGTACTTC
>once|TRBD1|TRBJ1-1|TRBV18|15
CASSLYTGTGGDKFF
TGTGCCAGCTCACTATACACCGGGACAGGGGGCGATAAATTCTTT
>large|.|TRBJ2-7|TRBV6-1|13
CASSESTGYEQYF
TGTGCCAGCAGTGAATCGACAGGCTACGAGCAGTACTTC
>few|.|TRBJ2-7|TRBV6-1|16
CASRVFGTDSSYDQYF
TGTGCCAGCAGGGTGTTCGGGACCGACAGCTCCTACGATCAGTACTTC
>.|.|TRBJ2-1|TRBV11-2|13
CASSYGSHNEQFF
TGTGCCAGCAGTTACGGCTCACACAATGAGCAGTTCTTC
>many|.|TRBJ1-6|TRBV28|16
CASSSAGGGARSPLHF
TGTGCCAGCAGTTCCGCGGGGGGGGGGGCGAGATCACCCCTCCACTTT
>many|.|TRBJ2-3|TRBV24-1|15
CATSDLKGGADTQYF
TGTGCCACCAGTGATTTGAAGGGGGGCGCAGATACGCAGTATTTT
>many|.|TRBJ2-7|TRBV7-2|13
CASSLARGHEQYF
TGTGCCAGCAGCTTAGCGAGGGGACACGAGCAGTACTTC
>many|.|TRBJ1-2|TRBV7-2|11
CASSLEYGYTF
TGTGCCAGCAGCTTAGAATATGGCTACACCTTC
>.|.|TRBJ2-7|TRBV20-1|15
CSGIIPGLSSYEQYF
TGCAGTGGGATAATCCCGGGACTCAGCTCCTACGAGCAGTACTTC
>many|TRBD2|TRBJ2-5|TRBV6-2/TRBV6-3|13
CASSYGLGETQYF
TGTGCCAGCAGTTACGGACTAGGAGAGACCCAGTACTTC
>.|TRBD1|TRBJ1-4|TRBV9|16
CASSEDPWTGNEKLFF
TGTGCCAGCAGCGAAGACCCTTGGACAGGAAACGAAAAACTGTTTTTT
>many|.|TRBJ2-5|TRBV5-4|14
CASSLRRGIQTQYF
TGTGCCAGCAGCTTGCGGAGGGGAATACAGACCCAGTACTTC
>many|TRBD1|TRBJ2-2|TRBV6-2/TRBV6-3|16
CASISYRDRVAGELFF
TGTGCCAGCATCAGTTACCGGGACAGGGTGGCCGGGGAGCTGTTTTTT
>many|.|TRBJ2-2|TRBV20-1|14
CSARTRGNTGELFF
TGCAGTGCTAGAACTAGGGGGAACACCGGGGAGCTGTTTTTT
>many|.|TRBJ2-7|TRBV5-1|13
CASSRERGHEQYF
TGCGCCAGCAGCCGGGAAAGGGGCCACGAGCAGTACTTC
>.|TRBD2|TRBJ2-1|TRBV5-4|15
CASSLPSGVYNEQFF
TGTGCCAGCAGCCTGCCTAGCGGGGTTTACAATGAGCAGTTCTTC
>many|.|TRBJ1-5|TRBV20-1|14
CSADGRFSNQPQHF
TGCAGTGCTGACGGACGCTTCTCCAATCAGCCCCAGCATTTT
>.|TRBD2|TRBJ2-3|TRBV6-1|17
CARSEARRGTYKDTQYF
TGTGCCAGAAGTGAAGCCCGGCGGGGGACTTACAAAGATACGCAGTATTTT
>.|.|TRBJ2-7|TRBV20-1|14
CSARDGGRMYERYF
TGCAGTGCTAGAGATGGGGGGAGAATGTACGAGCGGTACTTC
>.|.|TRBJ2-7|TRBV20-1|14
CSASLTGPLDEQYF
TGCAGTGCTAGCCTGACAGGTCCCTTGGACGAGCAGTACTTC
>many|.|TRBJ1-1|TRBV3-1|14
CASSHPTRGDEAFF
TGTGCCAGCAGCCACCCCACGCGCGGGGATGAAGCTTTCTTT
>many|.|TRBJ1-2|TRBV2|15
CASSDPQGIYYGYTF
TGTGCCAGCAGTGATCCCCAGGGGATTTACTATGGCTACACCTTC
>many|.|TRBJ2-7|TRBV19|13
CASSLYIGHEQYF
TGTGCCAGTAGTCTTTATATCGGACACGAGCAGTACTTC
>many|.|TRBJ2-7|TRBV9|12
CASSVSGIEQYF
TGTGCCAGCAGCGTCTCGGGGATCGAGCAGTACTTC
>.|TRBD2|TRBJ2-5|TRBV11-3|16
CAISLGTSGSPETQYF
TGTGCCATCAGCCTAGGGACTAGTGGGAGCCCGGAGACCCAGTACTTC
>many|.|TRBJ2-3|TRBV20-1|13
CSAGGPSTDTQYF
TGCAGTGCGGGGGGGCCTAGCACAGATACGCAGTATTTT
>.|.|TRBJ2-6|TRBV20-1|17
CSARSRDLSSGANVLTF
TGCAGTGCTAGATCCCGGGACTTAAGCTCTGGGGCCAACGTCCTGACTTTC
>many|.|TRBJ2-3|TRBV5-1|17
CASKLPGTGDGTDTQYF
TGCGCCAGCAAGCTACCCGGGACTGGCGATGGCACAGATACGCAGTATTTT
>.|TRBD2|TRBJ2-3|TRBV7-9|14
CASSPRLAGATQYF
TGTGCCAGCAGCCCTCGACTAGCGGGAGCTACGCAGTATTTT
>.|.|TRBJ2-1|TRBV25-1|11
CASSYGDDRFF
TGTGCCAGCTCCTACGGAGATGATCGGTTCTTC
>many|.|TRBJ1-3|TRBV5-4|13
CASSFNSGNTIYF
TGTGCCAGCAGCTTTAACTCTGGAAACACCATATATTTT